Included here is one TCR beta chain sequence, with context. Antigen unknown. The sample originates from a study of cytomegalovirus exposure and HLA in healthy donors. About the study: In terms of ancestry, the Caucasian-associated cluster contained about 80% of the roughly 400 genotyped donors. Broader study findings: Most subjects' HLA-A and HLA-B alleles were reportedly predicted from TCR beta sequences.

It was with 60 Vbeta and 13 Jbeta primers that the PCR ran. Assay: immunoSEQ multiplex PCR; the TCRdb copy retains only in-frame clones and omits some. The sample has about 89,000 clones, 85% seen once; the top ten hold less than 8%. This sequence was found in a man aged 40-49 years in good health and CMV-seropositive. The sample taken for sequencing was PBMCs.

The CDR3 sequence: CAWAGTGDDQPQHF. The CDR3 DNA is TGTGCCTGGGCCGGGACAGGAGACGATCAGCCCCAGCATTTT. The chain carries TRBV30 and TRBJ1-5, with 8 bases identical to TRBD1. Germline CDR1 is GTSNPN and CDR2 is SVGIG (reference sequence). CDR3 length: 14 residues. Unmatched junction bases numbered 8, after V lost 5 bases and J lost 5 bases. The full variable domain, in which reference TRBV30 and TRBJ1-5 provide the parts outside the CDR3, is SQTIHQWPATLVQPVGSPLSLECTVEGTSNPNLYWYRQAAGRGLQLLFYSVGIGQISSEVPQNLSASRPQDRQFILSSKKLLLSDSGFYLCAWAGTGDDQPQHFGDGTRLSIL.